This T cell receptor (beta chain) was recorded in a study of T cell responses to AZD1222 COVID-19 vaccine. This CDR3 is 11 amino acids long. Trimming took off 0 bases at V and 8 bases at J, with 3 bases between the two ends. In germline, CDR1 is SGHRS, CDR2 YFSETQ. Here immunoSEQ multiplex PCR was the method, and the copy in TCRdb shows in-frame clones only, minus some. The top ten hold 5% to 6.5% of the sample, which has roughly 120,000 clones, roughly nine tenths seen once. The chain uses TRBV5-1 and TRBJ2-1; D ambiguous. This clonotype was obtained from an adult in good health. The sequences come from peripheral blood, collected on day 0 of AZD1222 vaccination. Here the CDR3 reads CASSLGYEQFF. The CDR3 DNA follows: TGCGCCAGCAGCTTGGGATATGAGCAGTTCTTC.